This TCR beta chain is drawn from a study of Ad26.COV2.S vaccination and SARS-CoV-2 variants. Study-level background: Donor had been placed in the Ad26.COV2.S arm of the COV1001 trial. Dosing was one shot or two shots 56 days apart.

Overall study findings and caveats: Analytic work on TCR breadth and depth might have understated the full extent of total T cell responses.

Regarding treatment: some 19 received Ad26.COV2.S at low or high dose, single or two shots; roughly five received placebo; per-sample allocation not given. Day 63 following the first vaccine or placebo injection was when the samples were taken. At a Boston site, the person donating was an adult of 18-55 years. TCRdb's table, derived via immunoSEQ multiplex PCR, lists solely in-frame clones and lacks some. The sample has roughly 380,000 clones; around 83% are singletons. A note on this clone: Its matching antigen is unknown.

From germline, CDR1 is LNHDA and CDR2 SQIVND (reference sequence). This CDR3 is built from 15 residues. V shed 1 base and J shed 0 bases, with 10 bases lying between them. This clonotype was obtained from a person between 18 and 65 years old who received the Ad26.COV2.S COVID-19 vaccine or a placebo. The rearrangement links TRBV19 to TRBJ2-7; D is uncertain. The sample in question was peripheral blood, obtained in a trial of Ad26.COV2.S vaccine versus placebo. CDR3 DNA sequence: TGTGCCAGTAGTATAGGTAAGAGCCACTCCTACGAGCAGTACTTC. Protein sequence: CASSIGKSHSYEQYF. Supplemented by reference TRBV19 and TRBJ2-7, the full variable domain reads DGGITQSPKYLFRKEGQNVTLSCEQNLNHDAMYWYRQDPGQGLRLIYYSQIVNDFQKGDIAEGYSVSREKKESFPLTVTSAQKNPTAFYLCASSIGKSHSYEQYFGPGTRLTVT.